The rows below give T cell receptor beta chains drawn from one sample of a study of blood T cells in healthy people across ages. TCRdb reprocessed the 5' RACE reads via MiXCR and lists one record per CDR3 protein. The sample lists roughly 1.6 million distinct CDR3 sequences; around 35% were seen once. Sequenced sample: blood. All receptors come from a woman under 40 in good health. CDR3s include the opening cysteine and the closing phenylalanine or tryptophan. The order of the fields is clone size, V gene, D gene, J gene, CDR3 protein, CDR3 DNA. The D gene is left open where the match is weak. Size values are once, few and many counts, or a class for expanded clones, and some rows have none.

.	TRBV28	.	TRBJ2-7	CASSSPRRGGGYEQYF	TGTGCCAGCAGCTCCCCGAGGCGGGGTGGGGGATACGAGCAGTACTTC
many	TRBV12-3/TRBV12-4	TRBD1	TRBJ2-7	CASRQGASYEQYF	TGTGCCAGCAGACAGGGGGCTTCCTACGAGCAGTACTTC
few	TRBV20-1	.	TRBJ2-1	CSASLRLLSAGTPRNEQFF	TGCAGTGCTAGTTTAAGATTGCTGAGCGCGGGAACCCCTCGAAATGAGCAGTTCTTC
.	TRBV18	TRBD1	TRBJ1-1	CASSPAGQGDTEAFF	TGTGCCAGCTCACCAGCCGGACAGGGGGACACTGAAGCTTTCTTT
.	TRBV21-1	.	TRBJ2-3	CASSKDPGYTSTDTQYF	TGTGCCAGCAGCAAAGACCCGGGATACACCTCCACAGATACGCAGTATTTT
.	TRBV28	.	TRBJ1-2	CATFRGYLNYGYTF	TGTGCCACATTCCGGGGGTATCTTAACTATGGCTACACCTTC
few	TRBV4-1	TRBD1	TRBJ1-6	CASSQDWDRGQNSPLHF	TGCGCCAGCAGCCAAGATTGGGACAGGGGTCAAAATTCACCCCTCCACTTT
few	TRBV6-5	.	TRBJ2-1	CASSYGRGVYNEQFF	TGTGCCAGCAGTTATGGCAGGGGGGTGTACAATGAGCAGTTCTTC
few	TRBV27	TRBD1	TRBJ1-2	CASSFLGQGYGYTF	TGTGCCAGCAGTTTCCTGGGACAGGGCTATGGCTACACCTTC
few	TRBV15	TRBD1	TRBJ2-1	CATSRGTGMQLDNEQFF	TGTGCCACCAGCAGAGGGACAGGGATGCAACTGGACAATGAGCAGTTCTTC
.	TRBV5-5	TRBD2	TRBJ2-2	CASSLAAGAYSGELFF	TGTGCCAGCAGCTTGGCTGCGGGAGCTTATTCCGGGGAGCTGTTTTTT
.	TRBV2	.	TRBJ1-5	CASQPGPSYQPQHF	TGTGCCAGCCAACCGGGACCGAGCTATCAGCCCCAGCATTTT
.	TRBV20-1	.	TRBJ1-5	CSARDTMVGNQPQHF	TGCAGTGCTCGGGACACTATGGTGGGCAATCAGCCCCAGCATTTT
.	TRBV5-1	TRBD2	TRBJ2-5	CVSSLEVAGAAETQYF	TGCGTCAGCAGCTTGGAGGTAGCGGGAGCGGCAGAGACCCAGTACTTC
.	TRBV20-1	.	TRBJ2-7	CSTRLPSESFYEQYF	TGCAGTACTAGACTACCCTCGGAGTCGTTCTACGAGCAGTACTTC